Sequencing of this TCR beta chain was carried out in a study of cytomegalovirus exposure and HLA in healthy donors. Note on this clone: Antigen unknown.

In the PCR, 60 Vbeta and 13 Jbeta primers were used. Measured with immunoSEQ multiplex PCR; TCRdb has only the in-frame clones, and not every one. The repertoire holds 170,000 or so clones, roughly 78% seen once, with 1% in the top ten. Regarding the study as a whole: Reports indicate that TCR beta sequences accurately predicted the HLA-A and HLA-B alleles of most subjects. The classifier was said to identify cytomegalovirus status with high specificity and sensitivity. The CMV antigen specificity of a few CMV-associated chains was confirmed through in vitro analysis.

The V end was cut by 3 bases, the J end by 11 bases, with 20 bases between. The CDR3 covers 14 residues. Per the germline V gene, CDR1 is SGDLS and CDR2 is YYNGEE. The rearrangement joins TRBV9 to TRBJ1-2; TRBD1 might be the D (5 bases). This TCR was sampled from a woman aged 45-60 years in good health and CMV-seropositive. Specimen: PBMCs. The CDR3 reads CASSETPILDIYTF. CDR3 DNA: TGTGCCAGCAGCGAAACCCCAATTCTGGACATATACACCTTC.